This is a list of T cell receptor beta chains from one sample in a study of T cell responses to AZD1222 COVID-19 vaccine. Assay used: immunoSEQ multiplex PCR; TCRdb lists only in-frame clones, some missing. The sample includes 150,000 or so clones, 91% of them seen just once. This specimen consisted of peripheral blood, obtained 28 days after the second AZD1222 dose. Receptor source: an adult who received the AZD1222 COVID-19 vaccine. Each CDR3 is given with its conserved first and last residue. Each record gives: D gene, V gene, CDR3 length, clone size, J gene, CDR3 DNA, CDR3 protein. A D gene is named only where the DNA matches it firmly. The size field is filled for only some rows; it gives once, few, many or a size class.

D gene: -; V gene: TRBV5-4; CDR3 length: 12; clone size: -; J gene: TRBJ1-5; CDR3 DNA: TGTGCCAGCAGCTTGGAGGGCGAGCCCCAGCATTTT; CDR3 protein: CASSLEGEPQHF
D gene: TRBD1; V gene: TRBV30; CDR3 length: 13; clone size: -; J gene: TRBJ1-2; CDR3 DNA: TGTGCCTGGGTCAGGGTCAGGGGGGGAGGCTACACCTTC; CDR3 protein: CAWVRVRGGGYTF
D gene: TRBD2; V gene: TRBV2; CDR3 length: 16; clone size: -; J gene: TRBJ2-3; CDR3 DNA: TGTGCCAGCACCTTCCCCCTAGCGGGTGGGGCAGATACGCAGTATTTT; CDR3 protein: CASTFPLAGGADTQYF
D gene: -; V gene: TRBV6-7; CDR3 length: 10; clone size: few; J gene: TRBJ1-5; CDR3 DNA: TGTGCCACCGAGAATCAGCCCCAGCATTTT; CDR3 protein: CATENQPQHF
D gene: -; V gene: TRBV19; CDR3 length: 16; clone size: -; J gene: TRBJ1-5; CDR3 DNA: TGTGCCAGTACCCCAGCGGGCGAGGGTAGCAATCAGCCCCAGCATTTT; CDR3 protein: CASTPAGEGSNQPQHF
D gene: -; V gene: TRBV6-5; CDR3 length: 15; clone size: -; J gene: TRBJ1-2; CDR3 DNA: TGTGCCAGCAGTTTCAAACCCGGGACTGGATATGGCTACACCTTC; CDR3 protein: CASSFKPGTGYGYTF
D gene: TRBD1; V gene: TRBV29-1; CDR3 length: 12; clone size: -; J gene: TRBJ1-1; CDR3 DNA: TGCAGCGCGGGGACAGGGAACACTGAAGCTTTCTTT; CDR3 protein: CSAGTGNTEAFF
D gene: TRBD1; V gene: TRBV6-5; CDR3 length: 12; clone size: -; J gene: TRBJ1-2; CDR3 DNA: TGTGCCAGCAGGGGACAGGGTGGGGGCTACACCTTC; CDR3 protein: CASRGQGGGYTF
D gene: TRBD1; V gene: TRBV11-1; CDR3 length: 15; clone size: -; J gene: TRBJ2-3; CDR3 DNA: TGTGCCAGCAGCTTAGGGGACAGCTTCACAGATACGCAGTATTTT; CDR3 protein: CASSLGDSFTDTQYF
D gene: -; V gene: TRBV7-9; CDR3 length: 14; clone size: -; J gene: TRBJ2-7; CDR3 DNA: TGTGCCAGCAGCTCGGCGTCTACTCCTTACGAGCAGTACTTC; CDR3 protein: CASSSASTPYEQYF
D gene: -; V gene: TRBV5-6; CDR3 length: 15; clone size: -; J gene: TRBJ2-5; CDR3 DNA: TGTGCCAGCAGCCCCCCACAGTGGTACCAAGAGACCCAGTACTTC; CDR3 protein: CASSPPQWYQETQYF
D gene: TRBD1; V gene: TRBV6-6; CDR3 length: 15; clone size: -; J gene: TRBJ1-1; CDR3 DNA: TGTGCCAGCAGGGGACAGGCATTTATGAACACTGAAGCTTTCTTT; CDR3 protein: CASRGQAFMNTEAFF
D gene: TRBD2; V gene: TRBV15; CDR3 length: 17; clone size: -; J gene: TRBJ2-7; CDR3 DNA: TGTGCCACCAGCAGAGAGAGCCCCCGGACTAGTGTCAGCGAGCAGTACTTC; CDR3 protein: CATSRESPRTSVSEQYF
D gene: TRBD1; V gene: TRBV15; CDR3 length: 17; clone size: -; J gene: TRBJ2-2; CDR3 DNA: TGTGCCACCAGCAGAGCCCAGACAGGGAGAAACACCGGGGAGCTGTTTTTT; CDR3 protein: CATSRAQTGRNTGELFF
D gene: TRBD1; V gene: TRBV2; CDR3 length: 18; clone size: -; J gene: TRBJ1-6; CDR3 DNA: TGTGCCAGTTCCTTAGGGGGACAGGGCTTCTCCTATAATTCACCCCTCCACTTT; CDR3 protein: CASSLGGQGFSYNSPLHF
D gene: -; V gene: TRBV5-1; CDR3 length: 15; clone size: -; J gene: TRBJ2-5; CDR3 DNA: TGCGCCAGCAGCGCGTTCCCTGCGTCCCAAGAGACCCAGTACTTC; CDR3 protein: CASSAFPASQETQYF
D gene: TRBD1; V gene: TRBV2; CDR3 length: 13; clone size: -; J gene: TRBJ2-7; CDR3 DNA: TGTGCCAGCAGGACAGGGTCCACCTACGAGCAGTACTTC; CDR3 protein: CASRTGSTYEQYF
D gene: -; V gene: TRBV19; CDR3 length: 15; clone size: -; J gene: TRBJ1-1; CDR3 DNA: TGTGCCAGTAGTATCCCGTCACCCTTGAACACTGAAGCTTTCTTT; CDR3 protein: CASSIPSPLNTEAFF
D gene: TRBD1; V gene: TRBV18; CDR3 length: 15; clone size: -; J gene: TRBJ1-6; CDR3 DNA: TGTGCCAGCTCACCAGACAGGGCCGCGAATTCACCCCTCCACTTT; CDR3 protein: CASSPDRAANSPLHF
D gene: TRBD1; V gene: TRBV11-3; CDR3 length: 15; clone size: -; J gene: TRBJ2-1; CDR3 DNA: TGTGCCAGCAGCCAGGACAGGGGCTCCTACAATGAGCAGTTCTTC; CDR3 protein: CASSQDRGSYNEQFF
D gene: TRBD2; V gene: TRBV5-1; CDR3 length: 14; clone size: -; J gene: TRBJ2-1; CDR3 DNA: TGCGCCAGCAGCTTGGCCACTAGCGGAAATGAGCAGTTCTTC; CDR3 protein: CASSLATSGNEQFF
D gene: -; V gene: TRBV6-5; CDR3 length: 14; clone size: -; J gene: TRBJ2-7; CDR3 DNA: TGTGCCAGCAGTTACTATGGGGGGTCTGACGAGCAGTACTTC; CDR3 protein: CASSYYGGSDEQYF
D gene: -; V gene: TRBV7-9; CDR3 length: 14; clone size: -; J gene: TRBJ1-4; CDR3 DNA: TGTGCCAGCAGCCTCGGAACAACTAATGAAAAACTGTTTTTT; CDR3 protein: CASSLGTTNEKLFF
D gene: -; V gene: TRBV7-9; CDR3 length: 16; clone size: -; J gene: TRBJ2-1; CDR3 DNA: TGTGCCAGCAGCCCCCGCCAGGCGGCAATGTACAATGAGCAGTTCTTC; CDR3 protein: CASSPRQAAMYNEQFF
D gene: -; V gene: TRBV7-9; CDR3 length: 15; clone size: once; J gene: TRBJ2-2; CDR3 DNA: TGTGCCAGCACCCGAGGGGACGCCGACACCGGGGAGCTGTTTTTT; CDR3 protein: CASTRGDADTGELFF
D gene: -; V gene: TRBV19; CDR3 length: 14; clone size: once; J gene: TRBJ1-3; CDR3 DNA: TGTGCCAGTAGTATTGACATCTCTGGAAACACCATATATTTT; CDR3 protein: CASSIDISGNTIYF
D gene: TRBD2; V gene: TRBV19; CDR3 length: 16; clone size: -; J gene: TRBJ2-1; CDR3 DNA: TGTGCCAGTAGTGTTATAGCGGGGGGGCAGCACAATGAGCAGTTCTTC; CDR3 protein: CASSVIAGGQHNEQFF
D gene: -; V gene: TRBV19; CDR3 length: 14; clone size: -; J gene: TRBJ2-2; CDR3 DNA: TGTGCCAGTAGTAGTTCAGGGCTGACCGGGGAGCTGTTTTTT; CDR3 protein: CASSSSGLTGELFF
D gene: -; V gene: TRBV19; CDR3 length: 15; clone size: -; J gene: TRBJ1-1; CDR3 DNA: TGTGCCAGTAGTATACAGGGATGGGTGAGGACTGAAGCTTTCTTT; CDR3 protein: CASSIQGWVRTEAFF
D gene: -; V gene: TRBV6-5; CDR3 length: 11; clone size: -; J gene: TRBJ2-3; CDR3 DNA: TGTGCCAGCACTGTCACAGATACGCAGTATTTT; CDR3 protein: CASTVTDTQYF
D gene: -; V gene: TRBV28; CDR3 length: 15; clone size: once; J gene: TRBJ1-6; CDR3 DNA: TGTGCCACCGGGGCAGATAACTCCTATAATTCACCCCTCCACTTT; CDR3 protein: CATGADNSYNSPLHF
D gene: -; V gene: TRBV18; CDR3 length: 14; clone size: -; J gene: TRBJ1-1; CDR3 DNA: TGTGCCAGCTCACCGGACCCGGGGAACACTGAAGCTTTCTTT; CDR3 protein: CASSPDPGNTEAFF
D gene: -; V gene: TRBV6-4; CDR3 length: 16; clone size: once; J gene: TRBJ1-4; CDR3 DNA: TGTGCCAGCAGTGACAGAGCAACAGGTCGGAATGAAAAACTGTTTTTT; CDR3 protein: CASSDRATGRNEKLFF
D gene: TRBD1; V gene: TRBV25-1; CDR3 length: 16; clone size: -; J gene: TRBJ2-1; CDR3 DNA: TGTGCCAGCAGTGTTGCAGGGACAGCCCTCTACAATGAGCAGTTCTTC; CDR3 protein: CASSVAGTALYNEQFF
D gene: TRBD2; V gene: TRBV30; CDR3 length: 14; clone size: -; J gene: TRBJ2-1; CDR3 DNA: TGTGCCTACCTAACCAGCGGGGGTTACAATGAGCAGTTCTTC; CDR3 protein: CAYLTSGGYNEQFF
D gene: -; V gene: TRBV6-5; CDR3 length: 13; clone size: -; J gene: TRBJ2-5; CDR3 DNA: TGTGCCAGCAGTCGGGACTTGCAAGAGACCCAGTACTTC; CDR3 protein: CASSRDLQETQYF
D gene: -; V gene: TRBV27; CDR3 length: 13; clone size: -; J gene: TRBJ1-5; CDR3 DNA: TGTGCCAGCAGGACAGGTCCCAATCAGCCCCAGCATTTT; CDR3 protein: CASRTGPNQPQHF
D gene: TRBD2; V gene: TRBV2; CDR3 length: 13; clone size: once; J gene: TRBJ2-7; CDR3 DNA: TGTGCCAGTACTAGCGGGGGTTCCTACGAGCAGTACTTC; CDR3 protein: CASTSGGSYEQYF
D gene: -; V gene: TRBV11-2; CDR3 length: 16; clone size: -; J gene: TRBJ1-1; CDR3 DNA: TGTGCCAGCAGCCAGGGGCGTTGGCAGCCGAACACTGAAGCTTTCTTT; CDR3 protein: CASSQGRWQPNTEAFF
D gene: -; V gene: TRBV30; CDR3 length: 16; clone size: -; J gene: TRBJ2-2; CDR3 DNA: TGTGCCCAACACCCTTTGTCAGGGAGTGACACCGGGGAGCTGTTTTTT; CDR3 protein: CAQHPLSGSDTGELFF
D gene: TRBD1; V gene: TRBV11-2; CDR3 length: 14; clone size: -; J gene: TRBJ2-1; CDR3 DNA: TGTGCCAGCAGCTTAGGACAGGGGAACTATGAGCAGTTCTTC; CDR3 protein: CASSLGQGNYEQFF
D gene: -; V gene: TRBV5-1; CDR3 length: 15; clone size: -; J gene: TRBJ2-3; CDR3 DNA: TGCGCCAGCAGCTTCGACAGACCTAGCACAGATACGCAGTATTTT; CDR3 protein: CASSFDRPSTDTQYF